A single T cell receptor beta chain is shown here with its context. Its antigen remains undetermined. No base qualities exist here, and no much larger clone lies one base off it. The collaborating institutions used their own protocols to collect whole blood in K2EDTA tubes. For TCRbeta analysis, collaborator samples were shipped as frozen whole blood, as isolated PBMCs, or as DNA extracted from either sample type. V loses 4 bases at its end and J loses 6 bases; junction bases beyond the gene matches: 11. CDR3 length: 16 amino acids, cysteine to phenylalanine. Just CDR3 DNA is preserved here, 48 bases in frame from base 1. From a lookup of the germline V gene, CDR1 and CDR2 are SGHDT and YYEEEE. TCRbeta CDR3 regions were amplified from genomic DNA using the immunoSEQ Assay, a bias-controlled multiplex PCR. In the paper's pipeline: The number of nucleated cells in each sample was estimated by amplification of reference gene primers within the assay. Sequence reads were collapsed and filtered to measure the absolute abundance of every unique TCRbeta CDR3 rearrangement. For each sample, productive Simpson clonality was calculated as the square root of Simpson's diversity index across productive rearrangements. This is the immuneACCESS table as TCRdb keeps it, with only in-frame sequences that have V and J called. A part of the clones is gone; compared with another copy, unresolved V genes explain less than half, and the rest is unexplained. V and J calls and clone size follow that table, whereas D and trimming were derived from the DNA. The sample profile shows about 66,000 clones; 85% to 90% of them were found once. Jointly, the top ten make up approximately 1.3% of the sample.

The entry originates in a study of blood T cell repertoires in COVID-19 (dated by TCRdb to the early 2020s). A note on the overall study: Samples covering the acute and convalescent phases of COVID-19 were provided by collaborators in the United States, Italy and Spain. The dataset comprised deeply sampled blood TCRbeta repertoires from subjects exposed to, actively infected with, or recovered from COVID-19. The prospective study material was composed of cDNA or gDNA derived from T cells, B-cell-depleted T cells, or PBMCs. Where HLA class I and class II types were available, the types were taken from metadata supplied by the sample provider, not from assay-based typing. A freely available public database, intended as a resource for researchers studying the immune response to SARS-CoV-2, is where the repertoires were released. Sample metadata almost always included a de-identified subject ID, COVID-19 status, age in years and sex. Samples came from the ongoing ImmuneRACE study (first 160 participants) plus 1,254 subjects from 6 global collaborators. Study-level results and caveats: The quantity of clinical and demographic metadata differed by source and by participant and was supplied without curation.

The clonotype comes from a man between 60 and 75 years old with acute or convalescent COVID-19. The receptor chain draws on TRBV5-6 and TRBJ1-5, with 9 bases aligning to TRBD1. The sequencing input was peripheral blood. The DNA sequence is given as TGTGCCAGCAGCCTACTTACCGGGACAGGGACTCAGCCCCAGCATTTT. It encodes CASSLLTGTGTQPQHF.